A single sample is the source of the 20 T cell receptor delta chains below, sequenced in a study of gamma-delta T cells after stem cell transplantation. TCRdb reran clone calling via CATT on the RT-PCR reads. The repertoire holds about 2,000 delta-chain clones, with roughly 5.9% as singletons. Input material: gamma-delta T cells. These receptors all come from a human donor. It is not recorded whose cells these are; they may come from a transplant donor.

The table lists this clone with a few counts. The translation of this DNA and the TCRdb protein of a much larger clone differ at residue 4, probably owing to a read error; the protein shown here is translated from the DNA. Here the CDR3 reads CACVTGSLLGDTVDTDKLIF. CDR3 bases: TGTGCCTGTGTCACCGGTTCTTTACTGGGGGATACGGTGGACACCGATAAACTCATCTTT. The V and J genes are TRDV2 and TRDJ1; 13 nucleotides agree with TRDD3. The germline V gene encodes CDR1 GEAIGNYY and CDR2 EKD. The CDR3 extends over 20 amino acids.

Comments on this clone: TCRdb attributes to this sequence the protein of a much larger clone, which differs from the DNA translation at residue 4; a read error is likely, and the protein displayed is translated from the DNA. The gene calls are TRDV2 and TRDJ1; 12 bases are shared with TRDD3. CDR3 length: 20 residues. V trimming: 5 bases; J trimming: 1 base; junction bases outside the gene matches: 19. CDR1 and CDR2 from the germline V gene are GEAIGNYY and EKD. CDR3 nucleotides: TGTGCCTGTGGCAAGGTTGCTGGGGGATACGCGGTGGGTACCACCGATAAACTCATCTTT. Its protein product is CACGKVAGGYAVGTTDKLIF.

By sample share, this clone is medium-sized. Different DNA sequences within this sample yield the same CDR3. Here the CDR3 DNA reads TGTGCCTGTGACCCCGCTGGAGCGATCGGGGGGATGTCCGATAAACTCATCTTT. It codes for CACDPAGAIGGMSDKLIF. The chain joins TRDV2 to TRDJ1; 7 bases are shared with TRDD3. With V trimmed by 3 bases and J by 3 bases, 18 bases remained unmatched. Germline V gives CDR1 GEAIGNYY, CDR2 EKD. The CDR3 contains 18 residues.

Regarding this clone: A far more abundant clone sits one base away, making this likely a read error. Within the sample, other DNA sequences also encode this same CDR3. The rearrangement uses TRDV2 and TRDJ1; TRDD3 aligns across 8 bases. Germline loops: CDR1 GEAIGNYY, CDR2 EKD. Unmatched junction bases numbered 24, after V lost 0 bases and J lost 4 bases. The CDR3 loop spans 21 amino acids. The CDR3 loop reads CACDTVRNLGEAGEHNDKLIF. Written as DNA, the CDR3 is TGTGCCTGTGACACCGTACGTAACCTGGGGGAGGCTGGGGAACACAACGATAAACTCATCTTT.

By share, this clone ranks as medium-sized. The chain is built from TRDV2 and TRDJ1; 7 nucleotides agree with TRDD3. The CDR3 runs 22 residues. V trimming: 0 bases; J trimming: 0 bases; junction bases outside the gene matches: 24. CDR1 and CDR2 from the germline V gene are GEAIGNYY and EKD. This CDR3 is CACDTVLSFWGAGRENTDKLIF. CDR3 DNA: TGTGCCTGTGACACCGTTCTATCTTTCTGGGGGGCAGGCAGGGAAAACACCGATAAACTCATCTTT.

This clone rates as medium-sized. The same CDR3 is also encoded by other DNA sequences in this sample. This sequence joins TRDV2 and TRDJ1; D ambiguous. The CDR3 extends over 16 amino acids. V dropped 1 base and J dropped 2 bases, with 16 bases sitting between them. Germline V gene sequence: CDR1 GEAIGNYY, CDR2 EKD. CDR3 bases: TGTGCCTGTGACACGGTCGAGGAGAAGGGGACCGATAAACTCATCTTT. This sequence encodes CACDTVEEKGTDKLIF.

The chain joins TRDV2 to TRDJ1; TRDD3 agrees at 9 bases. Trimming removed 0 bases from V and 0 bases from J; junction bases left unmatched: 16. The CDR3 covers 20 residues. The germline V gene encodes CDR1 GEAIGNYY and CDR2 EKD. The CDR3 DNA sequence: TGTGCCTGTGACACCGTCGAGGGTACACTGGGGGACTATAACACCGATAAACTCATCTTT. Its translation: CACDTVEGTLGDYNTDKLIF.

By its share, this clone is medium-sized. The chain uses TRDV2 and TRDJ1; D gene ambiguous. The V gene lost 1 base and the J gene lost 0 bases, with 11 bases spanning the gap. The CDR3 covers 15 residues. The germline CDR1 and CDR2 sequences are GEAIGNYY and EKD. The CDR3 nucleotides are TGTGCCTGTGACACTTTGTCGGAAAACACCGATAAACTCATCTTT. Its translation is CACDTLSENTDKLIF.

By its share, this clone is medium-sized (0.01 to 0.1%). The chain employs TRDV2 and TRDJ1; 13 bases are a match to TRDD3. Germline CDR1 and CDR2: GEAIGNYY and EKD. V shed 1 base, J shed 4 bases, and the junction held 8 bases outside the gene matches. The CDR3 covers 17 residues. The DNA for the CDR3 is TGTGCCTGTGACACGATCTCTGACTGGGGGATACGCGATAAACTCATCTTT. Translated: CACDTISDWGIRDKLIF.

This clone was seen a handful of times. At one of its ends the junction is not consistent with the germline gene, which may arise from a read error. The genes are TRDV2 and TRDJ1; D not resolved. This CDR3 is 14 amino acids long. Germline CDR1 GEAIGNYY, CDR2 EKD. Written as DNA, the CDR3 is TGTGCCTGCGACACCGTTACGAGCACCGATAAACTCATCTTT. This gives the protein CACDTVTSTDKLIF.

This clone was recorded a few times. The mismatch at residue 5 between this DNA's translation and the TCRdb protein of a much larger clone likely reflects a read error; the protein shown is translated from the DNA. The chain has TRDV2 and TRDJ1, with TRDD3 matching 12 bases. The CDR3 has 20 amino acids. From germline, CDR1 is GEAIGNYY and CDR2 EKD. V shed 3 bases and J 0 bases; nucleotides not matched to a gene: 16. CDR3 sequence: CACDPVLGDTRPTNTDKLIF. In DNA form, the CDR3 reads TGTGCCTGTGACCCCGTACTGGGGGATACCCGCCCAACTAACACCGATAAACTCATCTTT.

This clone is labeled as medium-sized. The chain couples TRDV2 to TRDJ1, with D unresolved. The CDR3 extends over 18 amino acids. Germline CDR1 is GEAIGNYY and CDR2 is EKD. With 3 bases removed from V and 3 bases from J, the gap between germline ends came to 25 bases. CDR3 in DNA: TGTGCCTGTGACCCTGCGGGCTCTGGATTACCCACACCCGATAAACTCATCTTT. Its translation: CACDPAGSGLPTPDKLIF.

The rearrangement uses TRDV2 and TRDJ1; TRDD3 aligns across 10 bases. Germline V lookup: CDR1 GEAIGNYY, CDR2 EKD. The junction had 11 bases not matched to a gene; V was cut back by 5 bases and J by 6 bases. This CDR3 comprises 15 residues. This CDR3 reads CACAHLVGDTYKLIF. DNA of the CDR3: TGTGCCTGTGCCCATTTGGTGGGGGATACCTATAAACTCATCTTT.

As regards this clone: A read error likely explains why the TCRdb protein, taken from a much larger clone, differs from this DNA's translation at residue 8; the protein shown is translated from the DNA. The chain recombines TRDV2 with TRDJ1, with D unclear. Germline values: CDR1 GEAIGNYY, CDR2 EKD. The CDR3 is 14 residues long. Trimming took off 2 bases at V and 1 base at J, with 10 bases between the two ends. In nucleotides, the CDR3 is TGTGCCTGTGACAACCTCTCGCTCACCGATAAACTCATCTTT. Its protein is CACDNLSLTDKLIF.

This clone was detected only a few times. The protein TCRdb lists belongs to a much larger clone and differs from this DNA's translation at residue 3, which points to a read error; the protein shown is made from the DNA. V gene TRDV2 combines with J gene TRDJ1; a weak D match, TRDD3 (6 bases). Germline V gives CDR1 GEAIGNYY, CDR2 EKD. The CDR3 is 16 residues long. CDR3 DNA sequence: TGTGCCCGTGACCCGGTGGGGGCCGCTTCAAAAGATAAACTCATCTTT. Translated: CARDPVGAASKDKLIF.

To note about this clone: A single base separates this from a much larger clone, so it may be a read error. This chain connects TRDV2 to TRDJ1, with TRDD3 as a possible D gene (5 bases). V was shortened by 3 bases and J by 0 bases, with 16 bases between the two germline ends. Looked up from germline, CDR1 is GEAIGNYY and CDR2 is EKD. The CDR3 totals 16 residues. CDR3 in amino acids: CACDSLLEANTDKLIF. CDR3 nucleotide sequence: TGTGCCTGTGACTCCTTACTGGAGGCTAACACCGATAAACTCATCTTT.

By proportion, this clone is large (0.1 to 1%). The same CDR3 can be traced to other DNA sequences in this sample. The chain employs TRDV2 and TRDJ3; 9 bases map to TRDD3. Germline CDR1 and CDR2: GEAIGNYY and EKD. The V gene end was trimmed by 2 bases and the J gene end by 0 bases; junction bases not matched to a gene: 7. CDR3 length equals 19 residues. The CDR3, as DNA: TGTGCCTGTGACATCTTACTGGGGGACCTCTCCTGGGACACCCGACAGATGTTTTTC. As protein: CACDILLGDLSWDTRQMFF.

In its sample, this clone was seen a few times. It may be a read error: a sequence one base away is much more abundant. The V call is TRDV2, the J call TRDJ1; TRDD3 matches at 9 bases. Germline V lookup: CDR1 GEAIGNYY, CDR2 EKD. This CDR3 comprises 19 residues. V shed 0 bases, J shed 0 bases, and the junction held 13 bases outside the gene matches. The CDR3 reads CACDTVLPGGSSHTDKLIF. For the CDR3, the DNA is TGTGCCTGTGACACCGTTTTGCCTGGGGGATCCTCGCACACCGATAAACTCATCTTT.

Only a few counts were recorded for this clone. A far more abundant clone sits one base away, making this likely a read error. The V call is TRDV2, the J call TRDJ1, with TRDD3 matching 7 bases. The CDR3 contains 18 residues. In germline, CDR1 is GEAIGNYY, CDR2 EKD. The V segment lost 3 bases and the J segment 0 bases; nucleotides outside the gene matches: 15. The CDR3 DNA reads TGTGCCTGTGACGCCGTAACCCTACTGGGGATCAACACCGATAAACTCATCTTT. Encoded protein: CACDAVTLLGINTDKLIF.

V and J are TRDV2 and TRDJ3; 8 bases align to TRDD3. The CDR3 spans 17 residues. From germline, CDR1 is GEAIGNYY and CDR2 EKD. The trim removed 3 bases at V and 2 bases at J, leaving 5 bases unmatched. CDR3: CACDVLGDTWDTRQMFF. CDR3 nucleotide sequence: TGTGCCTGTGACGTGCTGGGGGACACCTGGGACACCCGACAGATGTTTTTC.